This T cell receptor beta chain is drawn from a study of cytomegalovirus exposure and HLA in healthy donors. Looking at the study overall: Early release data held approximately 81 million unique TCRs from HLA-typed donors.

There are 12 residues in the CDR3. The V and J ends lost 1 base and 5 bases respectively, with 5 bases between them. Germline CDR1 reads SEHNR; CDR2 reads FQNEAQ (reference sequence). This clone appeared a few times. No antigen is known for it. PCR involved 60 Vbeta and 13 Jbeta primers. The assay was immunoSEQ multiplex PCR, and TCRdb's table has in-frame clones only and misses some. The sample records more than 150,000 clones, approximately 80% being singletons. General study results and limits: Prediction of most subjects' HLA-A and HLA-B alleles by TCR beta sequences was reportedly accurate. For most TCR beta V segments, an earlier analysis put the productive rate at about 87% or about 30% of the time.

The chain links TRBV7-9 to TRBJ1-1; D uncertain. Sequencing was done on a sample of PBMCs. The TCR originated in a young woman in good health and CMV-seropositive. This CDR3 is CASSLEQTEAFF. DNA of the CDR3: TGTGCCAGCAGCTTAGAACAAACTGAAGCTTTCTTT.